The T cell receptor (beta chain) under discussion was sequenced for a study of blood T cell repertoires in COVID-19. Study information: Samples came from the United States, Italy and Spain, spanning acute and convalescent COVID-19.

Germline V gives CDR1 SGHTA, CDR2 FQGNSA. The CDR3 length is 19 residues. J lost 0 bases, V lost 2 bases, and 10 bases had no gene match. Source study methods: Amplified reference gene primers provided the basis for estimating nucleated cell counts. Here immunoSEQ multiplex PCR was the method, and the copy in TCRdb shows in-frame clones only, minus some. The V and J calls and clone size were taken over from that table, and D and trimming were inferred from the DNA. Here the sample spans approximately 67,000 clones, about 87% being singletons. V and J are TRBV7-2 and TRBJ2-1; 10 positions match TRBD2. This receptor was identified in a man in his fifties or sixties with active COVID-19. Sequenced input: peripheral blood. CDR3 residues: CASSLYGAGGSNSYNEQFF. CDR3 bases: TGTGCCAGCAGCTTATATGGAGCGGGAGGGAGTAACTCCTACAATGAGCAGTTCTTC.